The present T cell receptor beta chain was sequenced within a study of early T cells in non-severe SARS-CoV-2 infection (dated by TCRdb to the early 2020s). A note on the overall study: Because TCR sequencing was done on bulk RNA from unsorted whole blood, the alpha and beta chains could not be paired.

Library preparation employed 5' RACE. Sequencing relied on a NextSeq 500. The TCR library protocol attached unique molecular identifiers to individual cDNA molecules to correct for sequencing error and PCR bias. Sequencing covered both TCR alpha and beta chains, and within each sample the abundances of alpha and beta sequences were tightly co-correlated. Per the source publication's procedure: V gene, J gene and CDR3 annotation of TCR sequences was performed with Decombinator V4. TCRs were defined as expanded if a significant change between any two time points was detected under a Poisson model with p below 0.0001. TCR abundances were normalised to the total number of TCRs sequenced per sample and were expressed as counts per million. MAIT TCRs were defined by TRAV1-2 paired with TRAJ12, TRAJ20 or TRAJ33, and iNKT TCRs by TRAV10 paired with TRAJ18. VDJdb, accessed 1 November 2021, was searched for CMV, EBV and SARS-CoV-2 annotated TCRs, excluding TCRs annotated for multiple antigens. TCRdb reran the public reads through fastp at Q25 and MiXCR, keeping productive beta chains. Rows are unified per CDR3 protein, each entry keeping the most common DNA and genes. None of the V and J calls come from the authors' own analysis; TCRdb made them. The sample yields tens of thousands of distinct CDR3 sequences; approximately 10% were counted once. The ten most abundant clones make up around 5% of the sample.

Trimming leaves V shorter by 3 bases and J shorter by 6 bases, with the junction holding 5 bases beyond the gene matches. From its cysteine to its phenylalanine, the CDR3 spans 13 amino acids. The sequence is cut down to CDR3 DNA, 39 bases in frame from base 1. The germline V gene (reference sequence) provides CDR1 DFQATT and CDR2 SNEGSKA. This was a case-control study nested in a cohort of healthcare workers in London, UK, who had nasopharyngeal swab PCR tests and blood samples taken every week. Healthcare workers were recruited between 23 and 31 March 2020, during the week of the UK lockdown, and were followed weekly for up to about 15 weeks. Comments on this clonotype: No antigen is known for it. Nothing much larger sits one base from this clone, and base qualities are not available.

Results and caveats for the whole study, not just this receptor: VDJdb matching was skewed toward anti-spike CD8 responses and likely underestimated virus-specific expansions by missing private and CD4 specificities.

This chain joins TRBV20-1 to TRBJ2-7; TRBD2 lines up with 10 middle nucleotides. Sequenced here: whole blood, sampled at baseline. This receptor was obtained from an adult who was a healthcare worker with PCR-confirmed SARS-CoV-2 infection or an uninfected control (not recorded which). The sequenced DNA is TGCAGTGCTAGTCTAGCGGGAGCGGCCGAGCAGTACTTC. Translation gives CSASLAGAAEQYF.